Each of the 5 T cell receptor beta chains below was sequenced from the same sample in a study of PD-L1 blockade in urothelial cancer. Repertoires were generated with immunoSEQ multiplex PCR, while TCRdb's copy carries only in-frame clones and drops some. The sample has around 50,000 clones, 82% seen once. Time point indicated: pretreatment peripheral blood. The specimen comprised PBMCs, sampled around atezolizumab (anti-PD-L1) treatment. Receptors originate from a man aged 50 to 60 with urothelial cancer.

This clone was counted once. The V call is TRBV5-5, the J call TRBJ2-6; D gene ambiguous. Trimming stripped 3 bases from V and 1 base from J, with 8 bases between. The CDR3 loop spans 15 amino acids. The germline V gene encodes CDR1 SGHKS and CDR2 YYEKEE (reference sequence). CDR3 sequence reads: CASSSRFSGANVLTF. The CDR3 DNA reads TGTGCCAGCAGCTCCAGGTTTTCTGGGGCCAACGTCCTGACTTTC.

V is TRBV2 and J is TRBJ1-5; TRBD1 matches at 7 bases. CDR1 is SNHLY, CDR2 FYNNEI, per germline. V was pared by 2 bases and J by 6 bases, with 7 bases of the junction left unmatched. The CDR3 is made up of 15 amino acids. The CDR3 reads CASSERTGWGQPQHF. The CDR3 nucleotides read TGTGCCAGCAGTGAACGGACAGGATGGGGTCAGCCCCAGCATTTT. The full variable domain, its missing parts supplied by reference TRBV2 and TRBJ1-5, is EPEVTQTPSHQVTQMGQEVILRCVPISNHLYFYWYRQILGQKVEFLVSFYNNEISEKSEIFDDQFSVERPDGSNFTLKIRSTKLEDSAMYFCASSERTGWGQPQHFGDGTRLSIL.

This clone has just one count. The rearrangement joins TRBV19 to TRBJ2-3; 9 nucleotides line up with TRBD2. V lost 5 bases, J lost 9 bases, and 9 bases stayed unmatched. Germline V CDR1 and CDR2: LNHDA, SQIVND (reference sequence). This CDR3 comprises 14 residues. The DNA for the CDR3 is TGTGCCAGTAGTCCCGGGGGTAGCGGGAGCACGCAGTATTTT. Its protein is CASSPGGSGSTQYF.

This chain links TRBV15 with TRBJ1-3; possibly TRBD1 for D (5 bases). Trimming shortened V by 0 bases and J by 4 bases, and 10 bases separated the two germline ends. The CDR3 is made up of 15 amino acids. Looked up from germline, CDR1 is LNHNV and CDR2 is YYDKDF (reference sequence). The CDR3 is CATSRDRAGGNTIYF. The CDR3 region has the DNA TGTGCCACCAGCAGAGACAGGGCCGGCGGAAACACCATATATTTT.

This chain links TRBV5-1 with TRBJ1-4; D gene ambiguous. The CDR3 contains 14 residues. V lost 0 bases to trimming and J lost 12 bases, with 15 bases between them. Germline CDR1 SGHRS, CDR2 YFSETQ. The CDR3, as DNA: TGCGCCAGCAGCTTGGGGACGGACTCTGTGGAACTGTTTTTT. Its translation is CASSLGTDSVELFF.